This record covers a single T cell receptor (beta chain). Its antigen is unknown. This record comes from a study of T-cell memory formation after mild COVID-19. TCR alpha and TCR beta cDNA libraries with sample barcodes and UMIs came from 5'RACE using constant-segment primers. TCRdb reprocessed the 5' RACE reads via MiXCR and lists one record per CDR3 protein. The table includes 350,000 to 450,000 distinct CDR3 sequences, 25% to 30% detected once. This CDR3 has 18 residues. J was trimmed by 0 bases and V by 0 bases; bases with no gene match: 4. CDR1 and CDR2 from the germline V gene are SGHDT and YYEEEE. Broader study findings: For contracting clones, CD4+ ones sat mainly in CM and EM, CD8+ in EMRA. Day 15 to 85 contracting clones showed balanced CD4/CD8; later expanders leaned CD4+.

Material: PBMCs or a T cell subset sorted from them (not recorded which). This receptor was obtained from an adult woman who had mild COVID-19 (a few samples of this study predate the infection). Cell type and time point are not known. The chain employs TRBV5-6 and TRBJ1-3, with 12 nucleotides matching TRBD1. CDR3 nucleotides: TGTGCCAGCAGCTTGGTGGGACAGGGGGCTTTCTCTGGAAACACCATATATTTT. Protein product: CASSLVGQGAFSGNTIYF.